This T cell receptor beta chain is drawn from a study of blood T cell repertoires in COVID-19. TCRdb's table, derived via immunoSEQ multiplex PCR, lists solely in-frame clones and lacks some. Here the sample spans more than 110,000 clones, over 65% being singletons. The CDR3 has 14 residues. V was clipped by 5 bases and J by 7 bases; unmatched bases: 9. The germline CDR1 and CDR2 sequences are MDHEN and SYDVKM. The V and J genes are TRBV28 and TRBJ1-2; 8 bases match TRBD1. Sequences were obtained from PBMCs or T cells enriched from blood (not recorded which). The receptor was derived from a woman in her forties or fifties who had recovered from COVID-19. The CDR3 region is CASSTDRVSVGYTF. CDR3 nucleotides: TGTGCCAGCAGTACGGACAGGGTCTCGGTTGGCTACACCTTC.